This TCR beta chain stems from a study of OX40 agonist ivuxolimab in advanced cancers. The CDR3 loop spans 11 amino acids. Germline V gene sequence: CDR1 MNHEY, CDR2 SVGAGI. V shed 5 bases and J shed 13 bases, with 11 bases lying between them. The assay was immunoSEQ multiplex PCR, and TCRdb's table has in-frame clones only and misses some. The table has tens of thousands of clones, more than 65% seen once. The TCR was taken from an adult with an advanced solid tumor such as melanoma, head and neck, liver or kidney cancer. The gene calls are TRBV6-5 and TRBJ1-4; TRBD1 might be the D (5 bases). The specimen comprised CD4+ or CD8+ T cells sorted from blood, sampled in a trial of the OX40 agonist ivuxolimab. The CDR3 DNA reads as TGTGCCAGCAGTGAAAGGGGTGTACTGTTTTTT. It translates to CASSERGVLFF.